The 26 T cell receptor beta chains reported below all come from one sample, sequenced in a study of shared clonotypes between healthy human individuals. Assay: immunoSEQ multiplex PCR; the TCRdb copy retains only in-frame clones and omits some. The sample includes about 1 million clones, approximately 76% of them seen just once. Sequencing was done on a sample of memory CD4+ T cells sorted from blood. Subset meaning: CD45RA-negative fraction. The receptors derive from a man younger than 35 in good health.

This chain connects TRBV7-8 to TRBJ2-7; 10 bases fit TRBD2. This CDR3 comprises 14 residues. Germline-derived CDR1 and CDR2 are SGHVS and FQNEAQ. V gave up 5 bases and J gave up 5 bases; unmatched junction bases: 6. CDR3 in DNA: TGTGCCAGCAGCATCGGACTAGCGGAAAACGAGCAGTACTTC. It encodes CASSIGLAENEQYF.

V usage is TRBV30 and J usage is TRBJ2-6; D may be TRBD1 (6 bases). The V and J ends lost 5 bases and 0 bases respectively, with 20 bases between them. This CDR3 spans 18 amino acids. Germline CDR1 reads GTSNPN; CDR2 reads SVGIG (reference sequence). As DNA, the CDR3 is TGTGCCTGGTCTAACCTATTCAGGGGATCCTCTGGGGCCAACGTCCTGACTTTC. The encoded protein is CAWSNLFRGSSGANVLTF.

At least ten counts were recorded for this clone. This chain uses TRBV28 with TRBJ2-5, with D tentatively TRBD2 (6 bases). The germline V gene has CDR1 MDHEN and CDR2 SYDVKM. V shed 7 bases and J shed 5 bases, with 14 bases lying between them. The CDR3 runs to 13 residues. The CDR3 DNA follows: TGTGCCAGCAACACCAGGGAGGTGGAGACCCAGTACTTC. This sequence encodes CASNTREVETQYF. The full variable domain, in which reference TRBV28 and TRBJ2-5 provide the parts outside the CDR3, is DVKVTQSSRYLVKRTGEKVFLECVQDMDHENMFWYRQDPGLGLRLIYFSYDVKMKEKGDIPEGYSVSREKKERFSLILESASTNQTSMYLCASNTREVETQYFGPGTRLLVL.

This clone was counted once. In nucleotides, the CDR3 is TGTGCCAGCAGTCTTAGGGATGGGGATGGGCCCCAGCATTTT. It codes for CASSLRDGDGPQHF. This chain links TRBV27 with TRBJ1-5; D is unclear. The CDR3 runs 14 residues. Germline CDR1 is MNHEY and CDR2 is SMNVEV (reference sequence). Trimming took 5 bases from V and 9 from J, leaving 17 bases between them.

This clone was recorded once. Here the CDR3 reads CASSQEVGKTYGYTF. CDR3 sequence (DNA): TGCGCCAGCAGCCAAGAGGTTGGCAAGACCTATGGCTACACCTTC. This chain joins TRBV4-3 and TRBJ1-2; D gene unclear. The CDR3 contains 15 residues. Trimming shortened V by 0 bases and J by 4 bases, and 12 bases separated the two germline ends. Germline assignment: CDR1 LGHNA and CDR2 YSLEER.

The chain joins TRBV27 to TRBJ2-5; tentatively, D is TRBD1 (6 bases). Judging by the DNA end, TRBJ2-7 fits better; the J call may be wrong. Germline V gene sequence: CDR1 MNHEY, CDR2 SMNVEV (reference sequence). The CDR3 spans 13 residues. This chain's CDR3 is CASSLVRGYEQYF. As DNA, the CDR3 is TGTGCCAGCAGTTTAGTGAGGGGGTACGAGCAGTACTTC.

The J gene is TRBJ1-1, the V gene TRBV10-3; D gene ambiguous. Trimming took off 2 bases at V and 5 bases at J, with 9 bases between the two ends. The CDR3 spans 13 residues. Looked up from germline, CDR1 is ENHRY and CDR2 is SYGVKD. In nucleotides, the CDR3 is TGTGCCATCAGTGAGGGGTTAAGGACTGAAGCTTTCTTT. The encoded protein is CAISEGLRTEAFF.

This clone came up many times. Other DNA sequences in the sample encode the same CDR3. This sequence joins TRBV30 and TRBJ1-3, with TRBD1 matching 7 bases. The CDR3 length is 17 residues. Unmatched junction bases numbered 8, after V lost 0 bases and J lost 0 bases. The germline gives CDR1 GTSNPN, CDR2 SVGIG (reference sequence). The CDR3 protein is CAWSVRDRAYSGNTIYF. CDR3 in DNA: TGTGCCTGGAGTGTAAGGGACAGAGCTTACTCTGGAAACACCATATATTTT. The full variable domain, rest sourced from reference TRBV30 and TRBJ1-3, is SQTIHQWPATLVQPVGSPLSLECTVEGTSNPNLYWYRQAAGRGLQLLFYSVGIGQISSEVPQNLSASRPQDRQFILSSKKLLLSDSGFYLCAWSVRDRAYSGNTIYFGEGSWLTVV.

This clone occurred once. The same CDR3 is also encoded by other DNA sequences in this sample. The rearrangement uses TRBV18 and TRBJ1-5; possibly TRBD1 for D (5 bases). The CDR3 runs to 15 residues. Germline lookup yields CDR1 KGHSH and CDR2 LQKENI. The ends were cut back, 0 bases at V and 2 bases at J, with 8 bases in the middle. The CDR3 nucleotides read TGTGCCAGCTCACCACCCGGGGGGGGCAATCAGCCCCAGCATTTT. Its protein is CASSPPGGGNQPQHF.

V gene TRBV7-8 combines with J gene TRBJ2-7, with 8 nucleotides matching TRBD2. The CDR3 runs to 14 residues. Germline V lookup: CDR1 SGHVS, CDR2 FQNEAQ. V shed 2 bases, J shed 3 bases, and the junction held 3 bases outside the gene matches. The CDR3 DNA is TGTGCCAGCAGCTTAAGCAGCGGGGGCTACGAGCAGTACTTC. It yields the protein CASSLSSGGYEQYF.

The V and J genes are TRBV19 and TRBJ1-5, with D possibly matching TRBD1 (6 bases). V was cut by 6 bases and J by 2 bases, with 14 bases left in between. Germline V gene sequence: CDR1 LNHDA, CDR2 SQIVND (reference sequence). The CDR3 has 15 residues. CDR3: CASSAIAGGNQPQHF. The CDR3 DNA is TGTGCCAGTAGCGCGATCGCAGGGGGCAATCAGCCCCAGCATTTT. Using reference TRBV19 and TRBJ1-5 for the parts outside the CDR3, the full variable domain is DGGITQSPKYLFRKEGQNVTLSCEQNLNHDAMYWYRQDPGQGLRLIYYSQIVNDFQKGDIAEGYSVSREKKESFPLTVTSAQKNPTAFYLCASSAIAGGNQPQHFGDGTRLSIL.

The rearrangement links TRBV7-3 to TRBJ1-6, with a possible D match to TRBD1 (5 bases). CDR1 and CDR2 (germline): SGHTA, FQGTGA. This CDR3 has 14 amino acids. V lost 4 bases and J lost 8, with 12 bases in between. In DNA, the CDR3 is TGTGCCAGCAGCTCCCATGGGGGTGATTCACCCCTCCACTTT. Translation gives CASSSHGGDSPLHF.

This chain links TRBV5-1 with TRBJ2-7; TRBD2 matches 7 bases. CDR3 length: 19 amino acids. The J segment lost 0 bases and the V segment lost 3 bases, leaving 18 bases of the junction unmatched. CDR1 is SGHRS, CDR2 YFSETQ, per germline. CDR3 sequence reads: CASSSNLPSGAPRSYEQYF. In DNA, the CDR3 is TGCGCCAGCAGCTCGAACCTCCCTAGCGGAGCGCCCCGCTCCTACGAGCAGTACTTC.

The chain employs TRBV9 and TRBJ2-5; D remains ambiguous. Trimming removed 0 bases from V and 0 bases from J, with 6 bases in between. Germline loops: CDR1 SGDLS, CDR2 YYNGEE. The CDR3 spans 14 residues. CDR3 loop: CASSVEVHQETQYF. The CDR3 nucleotides are TGTGCCAGCAGCGTAGAAGTCCACCAAGAGACCCAGTACTTC.

The gene calls are TRBV6-6 and TRBJ1-2, with D hard to call. CDR3 length: 13 residues. V lost 10 bases, J lost 1 base, and 13 bases lay in between. The germline CDR1 and CDR2 sequences are MNHNY and SVGAGI (reference sequence). The CDR3 DNA is TGTGCCACCTCGCAGAGGCTTAACTATGGCTACACCTTC. Its protein product is CATSQRLNYGYTF.

This clone was detected ten times or more. The chain uses TRBV28 and TRBJ1-2; 7 bases line up with TRBD1. Germline V lookup: CDR1 MDHEN, CDR2 SYDVKM. The CDR3 has 16 amino acids. Trimming took 6 bases from V and 5 from J; bases not matched to a gene: 15. The CDR3 loop is CASRAQGGAVRYGYTF. In nucleotides, the CDR3 is TGTGCCAGCAGGGCGCAGGGGGGCGCGGTGAGGTATGGCTACACCTTC.

The chain combines TRBV7-3 with TRBJ1-2, with unresolved D. There are 14 residues in the CDR3. The ends were cut back, 5 bases at V and 0 bases at J, with 10 bases in the middle. CDR1 and CDR2 from the germline V gene are SGHTA and FQGTGA. The CDR3 sequence is CASSKDGSNYGYTF. The CDR3 nucleotides read TGTGCCAGCAGCAAGGACGGATCTAACTATGGCTACACCTTC.

The chain carries TRBV11-2 and TRBJ1-4; D gene unclear. The CDR3 totals 16 residues. V was cut by 2 bases and J by 5 bases, with 15 bases left in between. Germline V CDR1 and CDR2: SGHAT, FQNNGV. CDR3 sequence reads: CASSLTGRPTNEKLFF. CDR3 coding DNA: TGTGCCAGCAGCTTAACCGGACGGCCGACGAATGAAAAACTGTTTTTT.

This clone has only a few counts. V and J are TRBV5-1 and TRBJ1-1; D call uncertain. Germline CDR1 is SGHRS and CDR2 is YFSETQ. Trimming took 3 bases from V and 1 from J, leaving 10 bases between them. This CDR3 comprises 14 residues. The CDR3 DNA sequence: TGCGCCAGCAGCTCCGGACGGGAGAACACTGAAGCTTTCTTT. Translated, it gives CASSSGRENTEAFF.

This clone was seen a single time. This sequence joins TRBV5-4 and TRBJ2-7; TRBD2 might be the D (6 bases). The germline V gene encodes CDR1 SGHNT and CDR2 YYREEE (reference sequence). The germline V and J ends were trimmed by 2 bases and 4 bases, with 13 bases remaining between them. This CDR3 has 14 residues. The CDR3, as DNA: TGTGCCAGCAGCTTTTGGCGGGATTATTACGAGCAGTACTTC. Protein: CASSFWRDYYEQYF.

The gene calls are TRBV18 and TRBJ2-7; tentative D call: TRBD1 (6 bases). V was clipped by 4 bases and J by 2 bases, with 15 bases between them. CDR3 size: 15 residues. Germline lookup yields CDR1 KGHSH and CDR2 LQKENI. The CDR3 sequence: CASSLTAAGAYEQYF. DNA of the CDR3: TGTGCCAGCTCACTAACGGCTGCAGGGGCCTACGAGCAGTACTTC.

The rearrangement uses TRBV9 and TRBJ2-1, with 9 bases identical to TRBD2. V gave up 4 bases and J gave up 5 bases; unmatched junction bases: 7. Per the germline V gene, CDR1 is SGDLS and CDR2 is YYNGEE. The CDR3 consists of 15 residues. In nucleotides, the CDR3 is TGTGCCAGCAGCTCCCGACTAGCGGCGAACAATGAGCAGTTCTTC. Its protein product is CASSSRLAANNEQFF.

This rearrangement joins TRBV7-2 to TRBJ2-1; no reliable D call. This CDR3 is 13 amino acids long. CDR1 is SGHTA and CDR2 is FQGNSA in the germline V gene. V lost 1 base and J 10 bases, leaving 11 bases between the germline ends. CDR3 in DNA: TGTGCCAGCAGCTTAGTTGGGTGGGGAGAGCAGTTCTTC. This translates into CASSLVGWGEQFF.

This chain connects TRBV5-5 to TRBJ1-1, with 7 bases that match TRBD1. Germline loops: CDR1 SGHKS, CDR2 YYEKEE (reference sequence). The CDR3 length is 16 residues. V was pared by 4 bases and J by 10 bases, with 19 bases of the junction left unmatched. The CDR3 nucleotides are TGTGCCAGCAGCACAGGGACAGTACTCATGGGAGGGGTAGCTTTCTTT. Amino acids: CASSTGTVLMGGVAFF.

This clone was recorded a few times. The V call is TRBV25-1, the J call TRBJ1-5; D possibly corresponds to TRBD1 (6 bases). V dropped 4 bases and J dropped 1 base, with 8 bases sitting between them. CDR1 is MGHDK, CDR2 SYGVNS, per germline. The CDR3 is 14 residues long. This CDR3 reads CASSVQGSNQPQHF. The CDR3 region has the DNA TGTGCCAGCAGTGTACAGGGAAGCAATCAGCCCCAGCATTTT.

The chain recombines TRBV18 with TRBJ1-3; perhaps TRBD1 as D (5 bases). The CDR3 is 18 residues long. The V end was cut by 2 bases, the J end by 1 base, with 18 bases between. The germline V gene encodes CDR1 KGHSH and CDR2 LQKENI. CDR3 residues: CASSPIAPGARSGNTIYF. The CDR3, as DNA: TGTGCCAGCTCACCAATAGCCCCCGGGGCCCGATCTGGAAACACCATATATTTT. The full variable domain, in which reference TRBV18 and TRBJ1-3 provide the parts outside the CDR3, is NAGVMQNPRHLVRRRGQEARLRCSPMKGHSHVYWYRQLPEEGLKFMVYLQKENIIDESGMPKERFSAEFPKEGPSILRIQQVVRGDSAAYFCASSPIAPGARSGNTIYFGEGSWLTVV.